The 24 T cell receptor beta chains given below trace back to one sample, sequenced in a study of cytotoxic CD8 clonotypes in ibrutinib-treated CLL (dated by TCRdb to 2020 to 2023). The library was generated by the immunoSEQ multiplex PCR assay. In its TCRdb copy, this immuneACCESS table keeps in-frame sequences only and misses some clones. Where compared with another copy, unresolved V genes explain less than half of these, and the others have no known cause. The sample table records over 120,000 clones; 80% of these occur just once. Jointly, the top ten make up about 7.6% of the sample. Material: PBMCs, obtained after 36 months of ibrutinib treatment. The receptors were gathered from a human donor with chronic lymphocytic leukemia.

The rearrangement links TRBV18 to TRBJ2-3; a possible D gene is TRBD1 (6 bases). Germline V gene data show CDR1 as KGHSH and CDR2 as LQKENI. Trimming took off 3 bases at V and 6 bases at J, with 13 bases between the two ends. The CDR3 runs 14 residues. CDR3 in amino acids: CASSPGGLRDTQYF. The CDR3, as DNA: TGTGCCAGCTCACCTGGGGGCCTTCGGGATACGCAGTATTTT.

A single count supports this clone. This sequence joins TRBV5-4 and TRBJ2-4; 7 positions match TRBD2. Germline V CDR1 and CDR2: SGHNT, YYREEE (reference sequence). Trimming took 2 bases from V and 0 from J; bases not matched to a gene: 2. This CDR3 region has 15 residues. The CDR3 loop reads CASSFAGAAKNIQYF. The CDR3 DNA sequence: TGTGCCAGCAGCTTTGCGGGAGCAGCCAAAAACATTCAGTACTTC.

The chain is built from TRBV15 and TRBJ2-1; D possibly corresponds to TRBD2 (5 bases). This CDR3 contains 18 residues. V lost 0 bases and J lost 9, with 24 bases in between. Germline values: CDR1 LNHNV, CDR2 YYDKDF (reference sequence). The CDR3 DNA reads as TGTGCCACCAGCAGAGATAGCTCCAACCCAGCTATAGCGAGTGAGCAGTTCTTC. This translates into CATSRDSSNPAIASEQFF.

V is TRBV18 and J is TRBJ1-2, with D tentatively TRBD1 (5 bases). V was cut by 4 bases and J by 2 bases, with 14 bases left in between. The germline gives CDR1 KGHSH, CDR2 LQKENI. The CDR3 totals 15 residues. The DNA of the CDR3 is TGTGCCAGCTCACTCGGGACCCTCGCGAACTATGGCTACACCTTC. Amino acid sequence: CASSLGTLANYGYTF.

The chain recombines TRBV15 with TRBJ2-1; the D is unclear. Germline V gene data show CDR1 as LNHNV and CDR2 as YYDKDF (reference sequence). There are 13 residues in the CDR3. Trimming stripped 0 bases from V and 12 bases from J, with 12 bases between. The CDR3 sequence is CATSREDRSLQFF. CDR3 coding DNA: TGTGCCACCAGCAGAGAGGATAGGAGCCTGCAGTTCTTC.

V usage is TRBV2 and J usage is TRBJ2-3; no reliable D call. V lost 6 bases and J 0 bases, leaving 10 bases between the germline ends. CDR1 and CDR2 (germline): SNHLY, FYNNEI. The CDR3 totals 14 residues. CDR3 sequence: CASRWTASTDTQYF. In DNA, the CDR3 is TGTGCCAGCAGGTGGACGGCTAGCACAGATACGCAGTATTTT.

The table lists this clone with a few counts. J is TRBJ1-2 and V is TRBV27, with a tentative D call TRBD1 (5 bases). The CDR3 extends over 13 amino acids. V dropped 5 bases and J dropped 7 bases, with 14 bases sitting between them. Germline loops: CDR1 MNHEY, CDR2 SMNVEV (reference sequence). CDR3 coding DNA: TGTGCCAGCAGTGCAGCGGGGCCGGGTGGCTACACCTTC. This sequence encodes CASSAAGPGGYTF.

The rearrangement uses TRBV6-5 and TRBJ2-7; TRBD1 might be the D (5 bases). This CDR3 comprises 13 residues. With 6 bases removed from V and 6 bases from J, the gap between germline ends came to 15 bases. Germline V gives CDR1 MNHEY, CDR2 SVGAGI. This chain's CDR3 is CASRYDSATEQYF. The CDR3 coding sequence is TGTGCCAGCAGATACGACAGTGCAACCGAGCAGTACTTC.

In its sample, this clone was seen once. This sequence joins TRBV9 and TRBJ2-7; a weak D match, TRBD1 (6 bases). Per germline, CDR1 SGDLS and CDR2 YYNGEE. CDR3 length equals 14 residues. V lost 4 bases and J 1 base, leaving 12 bases between the germline ends. The CDR3 bases are TGTGCCAGCAGCCCGGGACACGCATCCTACGAGCAGTACTTC. Residues: CASSPGHASYEQYF.

The chain links TRBV2 to TRBJ2-1; TRBD1 might be the D (6 bases). CDR3 length: 16 amino acids. V lost 4 bases and J lost 6, with 19 bases in between. Germline lookup yields CDR1 SNHLY and CDR2 FYNNEI. The DNA of the CDR3 is TGTGCCAGCAGTGCCCGGACAGTTGGTGTTGGCAATGAGCAGTTCTTC. Amino acids: CASSARTVGVGNEQFF.

The V call is TRBV2, the J call TRBJ2-5; TRBD2 might be the D (7 bases). V was shortened by 8 bases and J by 2 bases, with 15 bases between the two germline ends. The CDR3 totals 14 residues. Per germline, CDR1 SNHLY and CDR2 FYNNEI. The CDR3 here is CASGGANTQETQYF. In nucleotides, the CDR3 is TGTGCCAGCGGGGGGGCGAATACACAAGAGACCCAGTACTTC.

V and J are TRBV7-8 and TRBJ2-6, with TRBD1 as a possible D gene (8 bases). Germline values: CDR1 SGHVS, CDR2 FQNEAQ. This CDR3 comprises 16 residues. Trimming shortened V by 5 bases and J by 2 bases, and 13 bases separated the two germline ends. As DNA, the CDR3 is TGTGCCAGCAGCCAAACAGGGGGGGCTGGGGCCAACGTCCTGACTTTC. Translated: CASSQTGGAGANVLTF. Supplemented by reference TRBV7-8 and TRBJ2-6, the full variable domain reads GAGVSQSPRYKVAKRGQDVALRCDPISGHVSLFWYQQALGQGPEFLTYFQNEAQLDKSGLPSDRFFAERPEGSVSTLKIQRTQQEDSAVYLCASSQTGGAGANVLTFGAGSRLTVL.

The chain is built from TRBV5-1 and TRBJ2-5; D may be TRBD2 (6 bases). The germline V gene encodes CDR1 SGHRS and CDR2 YFSETQ. The CDR3 extends over 13 amino acids. The V gene lost 1 base and the J gene lost 7 bases, with 11 bases spanning the gap. In nucleotides, the CDR3 is TGCGCCAGCAGCTTGAATGGGGAGGTGACCCAGTACTTC. Amino acid sequence: CASSLNGEVTQYF.

The J gene is TRBJ2-7, the V gene TRBV14; D perhaps matches TRBD2 (6 bases). V was shortened by 10 bases and J by 6 bases, with 19 bases between the two germline ends. Germline lookup yields CDR1 SGHDN and CDR2 FVKESK. This CDR3 is 13 amino acids long. CDR3 sequence reads: CANPRGGRREQYF. CDR3 DNA sequence: TGTGCCAACCCGAGGGGAGGTCGACGCGAGCAGTACTTC.

The genes are TRBV6-1 and TRBJ1-2; 11 bases agree with TRBD1. The V gene's germline CDR1 is MNHNS and CDR2 SASEGT. J lost 4 bases, V lost 8 bases, and 6 bases had no gene match. The CDR3 is 14 residues long. CDR3: CASLAGQGGYGYTF. The CDR3 DNA reads as TGTGCCAGCCTGGCGGGACAGGGGGGCTATGGCTACACCTTC.

V gene TRBV18 combines with J gene TRBJ2-7; 7 bases match TRBD1. The V gene end was trimmed by 3 bases and the J gene end by 5 bases; junction bases not matched to a gene: 10. CDR1 and CDR2 (germline): KGHSH, LQKENI. The CDR3 consists of 15 residues. This CDR3 reads CASSPRQGSLDEQYF. The CDR3 DNA follows: TGTGCCAGCTCACCTCGACAGGGCTCGTTGGACGAGCAGTACTTC. Looking up the rest from reference TRBV18 and TRBJ2-7 gives the full variable domain: NAGVMQNPRHLVRRRGQEARLRCSPMKGHSHVYWYRQLPEEGLKFMVYLQKENIIDESGMPKERFSAEFPKEGPSILRIQQVVRGDSAAYFCASSPRQGSLDEQYFGPGTRLTVT.

The V gene is TRBV29-1, the J gene TRBJ2-1; a weak D match, TRBD1 (7 bases). The CDR3 is made up of 16 amino acids. Deletions cut 4 bases from V and 7 bases from J, with 23 bases between. Germline CDR1 and CDR2: SQVTM and ANQGSEA. Here the CDR3 DNA reads TGCAGCGTTGTAGCCCCTCGGACAGGCCGGGAGAATGAGCAGTTCTTC. Its translation: CSVVAPRTGRENEQFF.

The CDR3 bases are TGTGCCAGCAGCTTCTACAGGGTTAATCAGCCCCAGCATTTT. It translates to CASSFYRVNQPQHF. The genes are TRBV5-6 and TRBJ1-5, with D tentatively TRBD1 (6 bases). The V end was cut by 2 bases, the J end by 4 bases, with 10 bases between. This CDR3 spans 14 amino acids. Looked up from germline, CDR1 is SGHDT and CDR2 is YYEEEE.

The CDR3 here is CASSGTGGSYGYTF. The CDR3 coding sequence is TGTGCCAGCAGTGGGACAGGGGGAAGCTATGGCTACACCTTC. This chain links TRBV28 with TRBJ1-2; 11 bases align to TRBD1. The CDR3 totals 14 residues. V dropped 5 bases and J dropped 4; count of bases not matched to a gene: 3. Germline loops: CDR1 MDHEN, CDR2 SYDVKM.

This rearrangement joins TRBV14 to TRBJ2-2, with D maybe TRBD1 (6 bases). The germline gives CDR1 SGHDN, CDR2 FVKESK. The CDR3 is made up of 15 amino acids. V was clipped by 1 base and J by 3 bases, with 9 bases between them. This CDR3 reads CASSQGTGYTGELFF. The CDR3 nucleotides are TGTGCCAGCAGCCAAGGTACAGGGTACACCGGGGAGCTGTTTTTT. Complete variable domain (other parts from reference TRBV14 and TRBJ2-2): EAGVTQFPSHSVIEKGQTVTLRCDPISGHDNLYWYRRVMGKEIKFLLHFVKESKQDESGMPNNRFLAERTGGTYSTLKVQPAELEDSGVYFCASSQGTGYTGELFFGEGSRLTVL.

The chain employs TRBV5-4 and TRBJ2-5; D perhaps matches TRBD1 (5 bases). The germline V and J ends were trimmed by 5 bases and 7 bases, with 18 bases remaining between them. CDR3 length equals 14 residues. CDR1 and CDR2 from the germline V gene are SGHNT and YYREEE (reference sequence). The CDR3 sequence: CASSVQQGPGTQYF. In DNA form, the CDR3 reads TGTGCCAGCAGTGTGCAGCAGGGCCCAGGGACCCAGTACTTC.

Worth noting for this clone: This likely stems from a read error, as it lies one base from a far larger clone. This sample includes further DNA sequences coding for the same CDR3. The CDR3 bases are TGTGCCAGCAGTGAAGTAGCGGGGGGACCTGGGGAGCAGTACTTC. Amino acid sequence: CASSEVAGGPGEQYF. This chain links TRBV6-1 with TRBJ2-7; 10 positions agree with TRBD2. The CDR3 spans 15 residues. From germline, CDR1 is MNHNS and CDR2 SASEGT. V lost 1 base and J lost 7; bases outside the gene matches: 7.

Remarks on this clone: An end of the junction does not agree with germline; a read error may underlie this. The rearrangement joins TRBV7-3 to TRBJ2-1, with 8 bases identical to TRBD2. Germline V CDR1 and CDR2: SGHTA, FQGTGA. The CDR3 is made up of 12 amino acids. The CDR3 coding sequence is TGTGCCAGCAGCACTCCCCGGACTAGCCCCATCTTC. It is translated as CASSTPRTSPIF.

The chain carries TRBV7-7 and TRBJ2-1; possibly TRBD1 for D (5 bases). This CDR3 spans 15 amino acids. Germline V gives CDR1 SSHAT, CDR2 FNYEAQ (reference sequence). Trimming cost V 5 bases and J 3 bases, with 14 bases left between them. The DNA of the CDR3 is TGTGCCAGCAGCCCTGGGGCCCTCCTCTACAATGAGCAGTTCTTC. Translated, it gives CASSPGALLYNEQFF.